What follows are 16 T cell receptor beta chains derived from one specimen sequenced in a study of breast tumors, draining lymph nodes, adjacent tissues (dated by TCRdb to about 2016). The library was prepared using multiplex PCR. The sample was run on an Illumina HiSeq 2000. Using fastp trimming at Q25 and MiXCR clonotype assembly, TCRdb reanalyzed the public sequencing data and kept in-frame beta chains. Identical CDR3 proteins give one entry, which carries the most common genes and DNA. Across this sample there are 13,000 to 15,000 distinct CDR3 sequences, with around three fifths seen only once. Of the sample, 30% to 35% is held by the ten largest clones. Sequencing input: tumor-adjacent breast tissue. These receptors all come from a female donor with breast cancer. Some clones in this sample may be carry-over from other donors' samples.

This clonotype was detected many times. A read error may account for a junction end that differs from germline. The chain employs TRBV6-5 and TRBJ1-4; D unresolved. This CDR3 comprises 16 residues. Germline V CDR1 and CDR2: MNHEY, SVGAGI. CDR3 residues: CASSHSWRATNEKLFF. In DNA form, the CDR3 reads TGTGCCAGCAGTCACTCTTGGAGGGCCACTAATGAAAAACTGTTTTTT.

The chain has TRBV29-1 and TRBJ2-2, with a possible D match to TRBD2 (6 bases). From germline, CDR1 is SQVTM and CDR2 ANQGSEA. The CDR3 spans 15 residues. Trimming took 6 bases from V and 7 from J, leaving 21 bases between them. CDR3 DNA sequence: TGCAGCGTAGGAGGGAGCCCGACTTTAAGCGGGGAGCTGTTTTTT. It encodes CSVGGSPTLSGELFF.

V and J are TRBV5-8 and TRBJ2-1, with a weak D call TRBD2 (5 bases). V was clipped by 5 bases and J by 8 bases, with 11 bases between them. This CDR3 is built from 12 residues. Germline-derived CDR1 and CDR2 are SGHTS and YDEGEE. CDR3 in DNA: TGTGCCAGCAGGGGAGTCATCTATGAGCAGTTCTTC. As protein: CASRGVIYEQFF.

This chain joins TRBV5-6 and TRBJ2-1; 15 bases line up with TRBD2. The V gene's germline CDR1 is SGHDT and CDR2 YYEEEE. The V and J ends lost 1 base and 0 bases, in that order; junction bases with no gene match: 8. The CDR3 totals 20 residues. The DNA for the CDR3 is TGTGCCAGCAGCTTGAAGGGGACTAGCGGGAGGTCCAGCTCCTACAATGAGCAGTTCTTC. It specifies CASSLKGTSGRSSSYNEQFF.

This clonotype is termed medium-sized. This rearrangement joins TRBV10-1 to TRBJ2-7, with TRBD2 identical over 15 bases. Trimming took 4 bases from V and 6 from J; bases not matched to a gene: 4. The CDR3 sequence is 15 residues long. CDR1 and CDR2 (germline): WNHNN, SYGVQD (reference sequence). CDR3 sequence reads: CASSGKGLAGGEQYF. The CDR3 nucleotides read TGCGCCAGCAGTGGAAAGGGACTAGCGGGGGGCGAGCAGTACTTC.

A remark on this clonotype: A read error may produce the germline difference seen at one junction end. The chain carries TRBV2 and TRBJ1-1; 8 bases fit TRBD1. Germline assignment: CDR1 SNHLY and CDR2 FYNNEI. The length of the CDR3 is 17 residues. In nucleotides, the CDR3 is TGTGCCGGCATCGGAACTACAGGGGGACCGCGGTGGACTGAAGCCTTCTTT. Amino acids: CAGIGTTGGPRWTEAFF. Variable domain in full (rest from reference TRBV2 and TRBJ1-1): EPEVTQTPSHQVTQMGQEVILRCVPISNHLYFYWYRQILGQKVEFLVSFYNNEISEKSEIFDDQFSVERPDGSNFTLKIRSTKLEDSAMYFCAGIGTTGGPRWTEAFFGQGTRLTVV.

This chain links TRBV7-6 with TRBJ2-1; 10 bases are a match to TRBD1. The CDR3 covers 17 residues. V trimming: 4 bases; J trimming: 7 bases; junction bases outside the gene matches: 13. In germline, CDR1 is SGHVS, CDR2 FNYEAQ. As DNA, the CDR3 is TGTGCCAGCAGCTCGAGACGGGGGACAGGGGAAAGGAATGAGCAGTTCTTC. Translating it yields CASSSRRGTGERNEQFF.

The rearrangement joins TRBV4-1 to TRBJ2-5; 14 nucleotides agree with TRBD2. Looked up from germline, CDR1 is MGHRA and CDR2 is YSYEKL. J lost 0 bases, V lost 8 bases, and 5 bases had no gene match. The CDR3 extends over 16 amino acids. The CDR3 sequence is CASSGLAGGDQETQYF. As DNA, the CDR3 is TGCGCCAGCTCCGGACTAGCGGGAGGAGACCAAGAGACCCAGTACTTC.

This clonotype counts as medium-sized. This chain joins TRBV9 and TRBJ1-4; D not certain. CDR3 length: 14 residues. V was cut by 3 bases and J by 2 bases, with 8 bases left in between. In germline, CDR1 is SGDLS, CDR2 YYNGEE. CDR3: CASSAWKTNEKLFF. The CDR3 nucleotides read TGTGCCAGCAGCGCGTGGAAGACTAATGAAAAACTGTTTTTT.

Ten or more counts support this clonotype. The chain recombines TRBV20-1 with TRBJ1-1; D is ambiguous. The CDR3 length is 11 residues. Germline assignment: CDR1 DFQATT and CDR2 SNEGSKA (reference sequence). This CDR3 is CSLDGNTEAFF. CDR3 in DNA: TGCAGCCTAGACGGAAACACTGAAGCTTTCTTT.

This clonotype showed up many times. This chain joins TRBV5-4 and TRBJ2-6; the D is unclear. The CDR3 covers 17 residues. Germline-derived CDR1 and CDR2 are SGHNT and YYREEE (reference sequence). V lost 6 bases, J lost 0 bases, and 16 bases lay in between. For the CDR3, the DNA is TGTGCCAGCAACGTTAAAGATGGCCCCTCTGGGGCCAACGTCCTGACTTTC. It encodes CASNVKDGPSGANVLTF.

This clonotype counts as medium-sized. Possible read error: a much larger clone is one base away. This chain links TRBV7-2 with TRBJ1-2; D unclear. The CDR3 is made up of 15 amino acids. Germline V CDR1 and CDR2: SGHTA, FQGNSA. The CDR3 DNA reads as TGTGCCAGCAGCTTACCACCCCCAGGTCGTTATGGCTACCCCTTC. It codes for CASSLPPPGRYGYPF.

In its sample, this clonotype ranks as large. The rearrangement links TRBV19 to TRBJ1-5, with a tentative D call TRBD1 (5 bases). From germline, CDR1 is LNHDA and CDR2 SQIVND (reference sequence). The CDR3 runs to 13 residues. Trimming left V 5 bases short and J 6 bases short, with 11 bases between. CDR3 sequence reads: CASSRGVRQPQHF. The CDR3 nucleotides are TGTGCCAGTAGTCGAGGGGTGCGTCAGCCCCAGCATTTT.

The chain is built from TRBV20-1 and TRBJ2-7, with TRBD2 matching 7 bases. This CDR3 spans 14 amino acids. CDR1 and CDR2 (germline): DFQATT, SNEGSKA (reference sequence). After removal of 1 base from V and 6 bases from J, the junction contained 9 bases not matched to a gene. CDR3 in DNA: TGCAGTGCTAGAGCGGGAGGCAGGGTCTCCGAGCAGTACTTC. This gives the protein CSARAGGRVSEQYF.

The chain recombines TRBV2 with TRBJ1-6; perhaps TRBD1 as D (6 bases). V lost 11 bases and J lost 6, with 14 bases in between. The CDR3 extends over 13 amino acids. Germline loops: CDR1 SNHLY, CDR2 FYNNEI. CDR3 nucleotides: TGTGCCGGCCGGGGGCCGGTTAATTCACCCCTCCACTTT. Translation gives CAGRGPVNSPLHF.

J is TRBJ2-1 and V is TRBV20-1; 10 bases are a match to TRBD2. The CDR3 spans 18 residues. The germline V gene encodes CDR1 DFQATT and CDR2 SNEGSKA (reference sequence). V gave up 0 bases and J gave up 9 bases; unmatched junction bases: 17. The CDR3 loop is CSARDLTVSSGRAGEQFF. Here the CDR3 DNA reads TGCAGTGCTAGAGATCTTACCGTTTCGAGCGGGAGGGCCGGTGAGCAGTTCTTC.